One and the same sample provided the 14 T cell receptor beta chains below, sequenced in a study of Ad26.COV2.S vaccination and SARS-CoV-2 variants (dated by TCRdb to 2020 to 2023). Reading the label with the study, this specimen's treatment or condition is: roughly 19 received Ad26.COV2.S at low or high dose, single or two shots; several received placebo; per-sample allocation not given. Repertoires of vaccine and placebo recipients were sequenced from samples taken on day 63 after the first injection. Libraries came from the immunoSEQ multiplex PCR assay. TCRdb's version of the immuneACCESS table is confined to in-frame rearrangements and falls short of the full clone set. An unresolved V gene accounts for under half of the shortfall where checked; the remainder is of unknown origin. In this sample the table shows about 480,000 clones, 87% of which occur a single time. In total, the top ten clones hold 9.5% to 15% of the sample.

The input for sequencing was peripheral blood, taken in a trial of Ad26.COV2.S vaccine versus placebo. The source is a person aged 18-65 years who received the Ad26.COV2.S COVID-19 vaccine or a placebo.

V and J are TRBV18 and TRBJ2-6; 7 bases agree with TRBD1. Trimming took 6 bases from V and 1 from J; bases not matched to a gene: 0. The CDR3 is made up of 14 amino acids. Germline V gene sequence: CDR1 KGHSH, CDR2 LQKENI. CDR3 sequence: CASSGQSGANVLTF. The CDR3 nucleotides are TGTGCCAGCTCGGGACAGTCTGGGGCCAACGTCCTGACTTTC.

This chain links TRBV7-9 with TRBJ2-5, with 7 bases identical to TRBD1. This CDR3 region has 13 residues. After removal of 6 bases from V and 3 bases from J, the junction contained 4 bases not matched to a gene. The V gene's germline CDR1 is SEHNR and CDR2 FQNEAQ (reference sequence). The CDR3: CASRRGQKETQYF. CDR3 in DNA: TGTGCCAGCAGACGGGGACAGAAAGAGACCCAGTACTTC. Full variable domain (missing parts from reference TRBV7-9 and TRBJ2-5): DTGVSQNPRHKITKRGQNVTFRCDPISEHNRLYWYRQTLGQGPEFLTYFQNEAQLEKSRLLSDRFSAERPKGSFSTLEIQRTEQGDSAMYLCASRRGQKETQYFGPGTRLLVL.

The rearrangement uses TRBV4-1 and TRBJ2-1; 10 nucleotides agree with TRBD2. CDR1 and CDR2 (germline): MGHRA, YSYEKL. V dropped 3 bases and J dropped 4; count of bases not matched to a gene: 6. The CDR3 contains 16 residues. DNA for the CDR3: TGCGCCAGCAGCCAGGGGACTAGCGTAATATACAATGAGCAGTTCTTC. This sequence encodes CASSQGTSVIYNEQFF.

This chain connects TRBV5-1 to TRBJ1-2; D gene ambiguous. CDR1 is SGHRS, CDR2 YFSETQ, per germline. The CDR3 has 14 amino acids. V lost 4 bases, J lost 4 bases, and 14 bases lay in between. CDR3 in DNA: TGCGCCAGCAGCCCACTCGACGGACTCTATGGCTACACCTTC. Its protein is CASSPLDGLYGYTF.

Only one count was recorded for this clone. The chain uses TRBV6-1 and TRBJ1-1; no definite D call. The germline V gene has CDR1 MNHNS and CDR2 SASEGT. Deletions cut 4 bases from V and 2 bases from J, with 20 bases between. The CDR3 sequence is 17 residues long. The CDR3, as DNA: TGTGCCAGCAGTGTTTTTAGTTTCGAGGTGATAAACACTGAAGCTTTCTTT. Residues: CASSVFSFEVINTEAFF.

This clone has only one observation. V and J are TRBV27 and TRBJ1-1; D perhaps matches TRBD1 (5 bases). The CDR3 contains 13 residues. The V end was cut by 7 bases, the J end by 6 bases, with 15 bases between. In germline, CDR1 is MNHEY, CDR2 SMNVEV (reference sequence). The chain's CDR3 is CASTGTRTSEAFF. Written as DNA, the CDR3 is TGTGCCAGCACCGGGACCAGGACTTCTGAAGCTTTCTTT.

This chain connects TRBV19 to TRBJ2-3, with 7 bases fitting TRBD1. CDR3 length: 14 residues. Germline trimming cut 5 bases from V and 2 bases from J; bases unmatched to any gene: 4. From germline, CDR1 is LNHDA and CDR2 SQIVND (reference sequence). The CDR3 reads CASSRTGATDTQYF. The CDR3 coding sequence is TGTGCCAGTAGTCGAACAGGGGCCACAGATACGCAGTATTTT. Combining the CDR3 with reference TRBV19 and TRBJ2-3 gives the whole variable domain DGGITQSPKYLFRKEGQNVTLSCEQNLNHDAMYWYRQDPGQGLRLIYYSQIVNDFQKGDIAEGYSVSREKKESFPLTVTSAQKNPTAFYLCASSRTGATDTQYFGPGTRLTVL.

J is TRBJ2-1 and V is TRBV7-3; the D is unclear. The V and J ends lost 5 bases and 2 bases respectively, with 7 bases between them. CDR1 and CDR2 (germline): SGHTA, FQGTGA. This CDR3 comprises 13 residues. The DNA of the CDR3 is TGTGCCAGCAGCCTAAACACCTACAATGAGCAGTTCTTC. Its protein product is CASSLNTYNEQFF.

The chain combines TRBV19 with TRBJ1-4; D unclear. Germline CDR1 LNHDA, CDR2 SQIVND (reference sequence). V dropped 6 bases and J dropped 0 bases, with 8 bases sitting between them. This CDR3 region has 14 residues. DNA of the CDR3: TGTGCCAGTAGGAGTGGTGCAACTAATGAAAAACTGTTTTTT. Amino acids: CASRSGATNEKLFF.

This clone was seen a single time. This chain links TRBV7-9 with TRBJ2-7, with unresolved D. The CDR3 runs to 15 residues. V dropped 7 bases and J dropped 0 bases, with 16 bases sitting between them. Germline lookup yields CDR1 SEHNR and CDR2 FQNEAQ (reference sequence). The CDR3: CASTKTPVSSYEQYF. The CDR3 nucleotides read TGTGCCAGCACAAAAACGCCAGTTTCCTCCTACGAGCAGTACTTC.

The sample holds one count of this clone. The V call is TRBV28, the J call TRBJ1-2; D gene uncertain. Germline loops: CDR1 MDHEN, CDR2 SYDVKM. Trimming removed 5 bases at V and 5 bases at J, with 12 bases between. There are 13 residues in the CDR3. CDR3 residues: CASSPDGIYGYTF. In DNA form, the CDR3 reads TGTGCCAGCAGTCCGGACGGAATTTATGGCTACACCTTC.

This clone was detected once. The chain combines TRBV28 with TRBJ1-6; the match to TRBD1 covers 9 bases. CDR3 length equals 15 residues. Germline V gene lookup returns CDR1 MDHEN and CDR2 SYDVKM. V was pared by 4 bases and J by 14 bases, with 12 bases of the junction left unmatched. CDR3 nucleotide sequence: TGTGCCAGCAGTTCGTCCACAGGGGGCTTTGCGTCCCTCCACTTT. This codes for CASSSSTGGFASLHF.

The CDR3 is CSVEERLAGGPSEQYF. CDR3 nucleotide sequence: TGCAGCGTTGAAGAAAGACTAGCGGGAGGGCCGAGCGAGCAGTACTTC. The V and J genes are TRBV29-1 and TRBJ2-7, with 14 bases fitting TRBD2. Germline CDR1 reads SQVTM; CDR2 reads ANQGSEA. The CDR3 spans 16 residues. Germline trimming cut 0 bases from V and 6 bases from J; bases unmatched to any gene: 7.

The chain links TRBV27 to TRBJ1-4, with D possibly matching TRBD1 (5 bases). The CDR3 spans 15 residues. Trimming took 2 bases from V and 3 from J, leaving 10 bases between them. Germline V gene lookup returns CDR1 MNHEY and CDR2 SMNVEV (reference sequence). DNA for the CDR3: TGTGCCAGCAGTTTAGGGTCAGGGCCTAATGAAAAACTGTTTTTT. This gives the protein CASSLGSGPNEKLFF.